These T cell receptor beta chains were read from a single sample in a study of CD8+CD57+ T cells in acquired aplastic anemia. MiXCR was run by TCRdb on the reads, yielding one entry per CDR3 protein. The data contain 150,000 to 200,000 distinct CDR3 sequences, 40% to 50% of them seen just once; the ten biggest clones take up roughly 3%. Specimen: sorted CD4+, CD8+, or CD8+CD57+ T cells (not recorded which) from PBMCs. These receptors all stem from a human donor in good health. Both conserved end residues are part of each CDR3. The order of the fields is V gene, D gene, J gene, clone size, CDR3 protein, CDR3 DNA. The D gene is left open where the match is weak. Some rows mark clone size as missing; the rest say once, few, many or name a class of expanded clone.

>TRBV10-3|NA|TRBJ1-1|NA
CAISERGENTEAFF
TGTGCCATCAGTGAGAGGGGCGAGAACACTGAAGCTTTCTTT
>TRBV25-1|TRBD1|TRBJ1-4|few
CASSGPGTGFEKLFF
TGTGCCAGCAGTGGGCCCGGGACAGGCTTCGAGAAACTGTTTTTT
>TRBV2|TRBD1|TRBJ1-1|NA
CAEHGAGGFEAFF
TGTGCCGAACATGGCGCAGGGGGATTTGAAGCTTTCTTT
>TRBV20-1|NA|TRBJ1-1|NA
CSARDLGGWDTEAFF
TGCAGTGCTAGAGATCTAGGGGGATGGGACACTGAAGCTTTCTTT
>TRBV7-9|TRBD1|TRBJ1-6|NA
CASSAGTGLSSPLHF
TGTGCCAGCAGCGCTGGGACAGGGTTAAGTTCACCCCTCCACTTT
>TRBV7-8|NA|TRBJ1-1|NA
CASTLGTGGGAFF
TGTGCCAGCACCCTAGGGACGGGCGGAGGGGCTTTCTTT
>TRBV5-6|NA|TRBJ1-6|NA
CASSLIRLAGEGSPLHF
TGTGCCAGCAGCTTGATACGACTAGCGGGAGAAGGCTCACCCCTCCACTTT
>TRBV19|NA|TRBJ1-1|NA
CASRGVTASTEAFF
TGTGCCAGTAGGGGAGTGACAGCGAGCACTGAAGCTTTCTTT
>TRBV24-1|NA|TRBJ2-2|many
CATSDLGVRDTGELFF
TGTGCCACCAGTGATTTGGGGGTGCGGGACACCGGGGAGCTGTTTTTT
>TRBV29-1|NA|TRBJ1-1|NA
CSARDAYTEAFF
TGCAGCGCCAGGGATGCGTACACTGAAGCTTTCTTT
>TRBV28|NA|TRBJ1-5|NA
CASSSQDQPQHF
TGTGCCAGCAGTTCTCAGGATCAGCCCCAGCATTTT
>TRBV11-2|TRBD2|TRBJ2-1|many
CASSLDLSGRRNEQFF
TGTGCCAGCAGCTTAGATCTGAGCGGGAGACGGAATGAGCAGTTCTTC
>TRBV19|TRBD1|TRBJ2-2|NA
CASSGTGANTGELFF
TGTGCCAGCTCCGGGACAGGGGCGAACACCGGGGAGCTGTTTTTT
>TRBV29-1|TRBD2|TRBJ2-1|few
CSVDRLAQNNEQFF
TGCAGCGTTGATCGACTAGCGCAAAACAATGAGCAGTTCTTC
>TRBV29-1|TRBD1|TRBJ2-3|NA
CSRDRSTDTQYF
TGCAGCCGGGACAGGAGCACAGATACGCAGTATTTT
>TRBV7-8|TRBD2|TRBJ2-7|many
CASSLTGGTYEQYF
TGTGCCAGCAGCTTAACGGGAGGGACCTACGAGCAGTACTTC
>TRBV19|NA|TRBJ2-1|NA
CASSISGPYNEQFF
TGTGCCAGTAGTATCTCGGGCCCGTACAATGAGCAGTTCTTC
>TRBV20-1|NA|TRBJ2-3|many
CSARLATSTDTQYF
TGCAGTGCTCGGTTAGCAACTTCCACAGATACGCAGTATTTT
>TRBV15|TRBD1|TRBJ1-3|many
CATSKDRGNTIYF
TGTGCCACCAGCAAGGACAGGGGAAACACCATATATTTT
>TRBV9|NA|TRBJ1-2|NA
CASSVAPGSNYGYTF
TGTGCCAGCAGCGTAGCTCCAGGGAGTAACTATGGCTACACCTTC
>TRBV7-6|TRBD2|TRBJ2-1|NA
CASSFGVAGGYNEQFF
TGTGCCAGCAGCTTCGGTGTAGCGGGAGGCTACAATGAGCAGTTCTTC
>TRBV2|NA|TRBJ1-1|NA
CASRLHLSGTEAFF
TGTGCCAGCAGGCTACATTTGAGTGGCACTGAAGCTTTCTTT
>TRBV15|NA|TRBJ2-3|NA
CATSKDGGLADTQYF
TGTGCCACCAGCAAGGACGGGGGGCTGGCAGATACGCAGTATTTT
>TRBV20-1|NA|TRBJ2-6|many
CSARISGLNSGANVLTF
TGCAGTGCTCGTATCTCAGGACTTAACTCTGGGGCCAACGTCCTGACTTTC
>TRBV19|NA|TRBJ2-1|NA
CASSIVWGSYNEQFF
TGTGCCAGTAGTATAGTCTGGGGCTCCTACAATGAGCAGTTCTTC
>TRBV10-1|NA|TRBJ1-5|once
CASIDSRNQPQHF
TGCGCCAGCATCGACAGTCGGAATCAGCCCCAGCATTTT
>TRBV6-6|NA|TRBJ2-4|NA
CATDKGEIRVGNIQYF
TGTGCCACCGATAAAGGAGAGATAAGGGTGGGAAACATTCAGTACTTC
>TRBV5-6|TRBD2|TRBJ2-1|NA
CVSSLIRLAGVLNEQFF
TGTGTCAGCAGCTTGATACGACTAGCGGGAGTACTCAATGAGCAGTTCTTC